The rows below give T cell receptor beta chains drawn from one sample of a study of cytomegalovirus exposure and HLA in healthy donors. Generated by immunoSEQ multiplex PCR, the TCRdb table keeps only in-frame clones and is missing some. The repertoire holds more than 110,000 clones, with 65% to 85% as singletons. Sequences were obtained from PBMCs. These receptors were obtained from a male donor in good health and CMV-seronegative. The CDR3 runs from the conserved cysteine through the conserved F or W. D genes are given only for firm matches. For some rows the clone size is stated as once, few or many, or as a class when expanded; others skip it.

V gene	D gene	clone size	J gene	CDR3 protein	CDR3 DNA
TRBV9	.	.	TRBJ2-5	CASSVVGVRGETQYF	TGTGCCAGCAGCGTAGTCGGGGTGAGGGGGGAGACCCAGTACTTC
TRBV18	.	.	TRBJ1-1	CASSPQGNAEAFF	TGTGCCAGCTCCCCTCAGGGTAATGCTGAAGCTTTCTTT
TRBV30	.	.	TRBJ2-4	CAWSRGTKNSQYF	TGTGCCTGGAGTAGGGGGACCAAAAACAGTCAGTACTTC
TRBV6-5	TRBD1	.	TRBJ1-2	CASSYRDREYGYTF	TGTGCCAGCAGTTACAGAGACAGGGAGTATGGCTACACCTTC
TRBV10-3	TRBD1	.	TRBJ2-5	CAIRDRGSQETQYF	TGTGCCATCAGGGACAGGGGATCTCAAGAGACCCAGTACTTC
TRBV18	TRBD2	.	TRBJ2-7	CASSPPGTSAVYEQYF	TGTGCCAGCTCACCCCCGGGGACTAGCGCGGTCTACGAGCAGTACTTC
TRBV7-2	.	once	TRBJ2-7	CASSLGQAQYEQYF	TGTGCCAGCAGCTTAGGGCAGGCACAATACGAGCAGTACTTC
TRBV27	.	.	TRBJ1-3	CASSSQQPSSGNTIYF	TGTGCCAGCAGTTCCCAACAGCCGAGCTCTGGAAACACCATATATTTT
TRBV7-6	.	.	TRBJ2-2	CASSLGVGGTGELFF	TGTGCCAGCAGCTTAGGAGTGGGGGGCACCGGGGAGCTGTTTTTT
TRBV18	.	.	TRBJ1-4	CASSPSQNEKLFF	TGTGCCAGCTCACCAAGTCAGAATGAAAAACTGTTTTTT
TRBV9	.	.	TRBJ2-3	CAGSERADHATDTQYF	TGTGCCGGCAGCGAGAGGGCAGATCATGCCACAGATACGCAGTATTTT
TRBV4-3	TRBD1	.	TRBJ1-1	CASSQVLQGLNTEAFF	TGCGCCAGCAGCCAAGTCTTACAGGGGTTGAACACTGAAGCTTTCTTT
TRBV11-3	TRBD1	.	TRBJ2-3	CASSGPGYRGADTQYF	TGTGCCAGCAGCGGCCCTGGCTACAGGGGGGCAGATACGCAGTATTTT
TRBV2	TRBD1	.	TRBJ1-2	CASLRDRDYNGYTF	TGTGCCAGTCTCCGGGACAGGGATTACAATGGCTACACCTTC
TRBV6-5	TRBD2	.	TRBJ2-1	CASSYSSGGGNEQFF	TGTGCCAGCAGTTACTCGAGCGGGGGGGGTAATGAGCAGTTCTTC
TRBV6-5	.	.	TRBJ1-1	CASSYGSGTEAFF	TGTGCCAGCAGTTACGGGTCGGGGACTGAAGCTTTCTTT
TRBV6-5	TRBD2	.	TRBJ2-7	CASSSAGGGTYEQYF	TGTGCCAGCAGTTCGGCGGGCGGGGGTACCTACGAGCAGTACTTC
TRBV7-9	.	.	TRBJ2-3	CASSLVSPPGASTDTQYF	TGTGCCAGCAGCTTAGTAAGCCCCCCGGGAGCTAGCACAGATACGCAGTATTTT
TRBV20-1	TRBD2	few	TRBJ2-7	CSAGLVYEQYF	TGCAGTGCCGGACTAGTCTACGAGCAGTACTTC
TRBV7-8	TRBD1	.	TRBJ1-2	CASSPTGKYGYTF	TGTGCCAGCAGCCCGACAGGGAAATATGGCTACACCTTC
TRBV7-7	TRBD1	.	TRBJ2-7	CASSRDRGSYEQYF	TGTGCTAGCAGCCGGGACAGGGGTTCCTACGAGCAGTACTTC
TRBV10-1	TRBD2	.	TRBJ2-7	CASSEGLAGGEQYF	TGCGCCAGCAGTGAGGGACTAGCGGGAGGTGAGCAGTACTTC
TRBV7-9	.	.	TRBJ2-1	CASSLLDQGGASYNEQFF	TGTGCCAGCAGCTTACTGGACCAGGGCGGGGCTTCCTACAATGAGCAGTTCTTC
TRBV5-1	.	.	TRBJ2-1	CASSFFRDNEQFF	TGCGCCAGCAGTTTCTTCAGGGACAATGAGCAGTTCTTC
TRBV25-1	TRBD2	few	TRBJ2-7	CASSATGGPIPASYEQYF	TGTGCCAGCAGTGCAACGGGGGGTCCCATACCAGCCTCCTACGAGCAGTACTTC
TRBV2	.	.	TRBJ1-4	CASTELPTNEKLFF	TGTGCCAGCACCGAGCTTCCAACTAATGAAAAACTGTTTTTT
TRBV9	.	.	TRBJ1-3	CASSDRPFSGNTIYF	TGTGCCAGCAGTGACAGGCCGTTCTCTGGAAACACCATATATTTT
TRBV9	.	.	TRBJ1-6	CASGGQYNSPLHF	TGTGCCAGTGGGGGACAATATAATTCACCCCTCCACTTT
TRBV5-1	TRBD1	.	TRBJ1-4	CASSLGTGESEKLFF	TGCGCCAGCAGCTTAGGGACAGGGGAGAGTGAAAAACTGTTTTTT
TRBV14	.	.	TRBJ1-2	CASSQGAHSYGYTF	TGTGCCAGCAGCCAAGGGGCTCACAGCTATGGCTACACCTTC
TRBV5-1	TRBD1	.	TRBJ1-2	CASSLRQGGYGYTF	TGCGCCAGCAGCTTAAGACAGGGAGGCTATGGCTACACCTTC
TRBV7-2	TRBD2	.	TRBJ2-5	CASSPRTSGGLETQYF	TGTGCCAGCAGCCCGAGGACTAGCGGGGGATTGGAGACCCAGTACTTC
TRBV19	.	.	TRBJ1-3	CASSIDDIGNTIYF	TGTGCCAGTAGTATAGACGACATAGGAAACACCATATATTTT
TRBV25-1	.	.	TRBJ1-1	CASSEFGGVEAFF	TGTGCCAGCAGTGAATTTGGGGGGGTTGAAGCTTTCTTT
TRBV9	TRBD2	.	TRBJ2-3	CASSSSTSGGTDTQYF	TGTGCCAGCAGCTCCAGCACTAGCGGGGGCACAGATACGCAGTATTTT
TRBV6-5	.	once	TRBJ2-4	CASRSRSIQYF	TGTGCCAGCAGGTCCAGATCCATTCAGTACTTC
TRBV6-5	TRBD1	few	TRBJ2-5	CASSTGEETQYF	TGTGCCAGCAGTACAGGGGAAGAGACCCAGTACTTC
TRBV18	.	.	TRBJ2-1	CASSLTLSDEQFF	TGTGCCAGCTCACTGACTTTAAGCGATGAGCAGTTCTTC
TRBV10-1	.	.	TRBJ2-2	CASRAGTAGHTGELFF	TGCGCCAGCAGGGCCGGGACCGCGGGACACACCGGGGAGCTGTTTTTT
TRBV5-1	.	.	TRBJ2-2	CASSPGHANTGELFF	TGCGCCAGCAGCCCGGGACACGCGAACACCGGGGAGCTGTTTTTT
TRBV11-3	.	.	TRBJ2-7	CASSYGTGAYEQYF	TGTGCCAGCAGCTATGGGACTGGTGCCTACGAGCAGTACTTC
TRBV28	.	.	TRBJ1-5	CASNGRYSNQPQHF	TGTGCCAGCAATGGGCGTTATAGCAATCAGCCCCAGCATTTT
TRBV7-2	.	.	TRBJ2-1	CASSLVQGQNYNEQFF	TGTGCCAGCAGCTTAGTCCAGGGCCAAAACTACAATGAGCAGTTCTTC